This record covers a single TCR beta chain. Its specific antigen is unknown. One base away there is no much larger clone; base qualities are not given. Inclusive of the bounding cysteine and phenylalanine, the CDR3 is 14 residues long. Only the CDR3 region is kept as DNA, spanning 42 bases read in frame from base 1. Here V drops 2 bases and J drops 4 bases, and the junction holds 3 bases not matched to any gene. The germline V gene specifies SGHTA as CDR1 and FQGNSA as CDR2. During the collection period, no infections or other immune events were recorded for the healthy donors. To calibrate time-dependent variance in a beta-binomial model of T-cell clone differential abundance, blood repertoires from healthy donors were used as a training cohort. The training cohort comprised some 10 healthy donors, 3 female and 7 male. On average the donors were around 45 years old, and their ages spanned roughly 29 to 64 years. Obtained from a commercial supplier, whole blood was collected from each healthy donor at three time points set around two weeks apart. Genomic DNA was extracted from unsorted whole blood for immunosequencing.

TCRbeta CDR3 regions were profiled with the immunoSEQ Assay using bias-controlled multiplex PCR amplification of genomic DNA. The published analysis was carried out like this. The absolute abundance of each unique TCRbeta CDR3 region was quantified after sequences were collapsed and filtered. Differential abundance was assessed using a binomial (Fisher-equivalent) model and a beta-binomial model in which time-dependent variance fitted from healthy donors was added. Clones with fewer than 5 combined templates were removed, and differential abundance was called for clones with a Benjamini-Hochberg FDR below 0.01. In the beta-binomial model, variance was expressed as a function of the total template count across the two samples, in the form v = (b*log(k)+a)^2. TCRdb limited this immuneACCESS table to in-frame rearrangements with V and J called. A share of clones is missing; checked studies link under half to unresolved V genes, and the rest is unexplained. V, J and clone size were drawn from that table, and D and trimming were deduced from the DNA. The sample table records some 120,000 clones; 84% of these occur just once. The top ten hold 3.3% of the sample.

The data were obtained in a study of identifying expanded T cells in peripheral blood (dated by TCRdb to between 2017 and 2020). Background for the entire study: Technical replicates were generated by sequencing separate aliquots of the same genomic DNA pool, with four replicates compared pairwise.

The research as a whole found: Variance in clone template counts between approximately two-week samples significantly increased with total template count across all healthy donors. The authors expected biological variance in healthy repertoires might increase further over much longer intervals such as months to years. The beta-binomial model significantly reduced the number of clones called differentially abundant and the false-positive rate across all healthy-donor time intervals. Approximately 1.1 differentially abundant clones were flagged by the binomial model between technical replicates, whereas about 16 and 19 were flagged over approximately two weeks and four weeks, respectively.

The origin of this receptor is a person aged 18-70 years in good health. Recombination linked TRBV7-2 to TRBJ1-1, with 8 junctional bases fitting TRBD1. The specimen sequenced was blood. The bases read TGTGCCAGCAGCTTAAGCCAGGGGGCCACTGAAGCTTTCTTT. It translates as CASSLSQGATEAFF.